This T cell receptor (beta chain) is drawn from a study of blood T cell repertoires in COVID-19. The wider study: Samples of COVID-19 (acute and convalescent) were obtained from the United States, Italy and Spain. PBMCs, B-cell-depleted T cells, or T cells were the source of the cDNA or gDNA that made up the material.

The germline CDR1 and CDR2 sequences are LGHNA and YNFKEQ. The CDR3 loop spans 19 amino acids. Trimming cost V 0 bases and J 2 bases; bases outside gene matches: 5. In the authors' workflow: Estimation of nucleated cell counts was performed using reference gene primer amplification. Sequencing used immunoSEQ multiplex PCR; TCRdb keeps in-frame clones, though not all of them. V and J calls and clone size are given by that table; D and trimming were obtained from the DNA. This sample has about 120,000 clones; 78% occur once, and the top ten carry under 3%. The specimen sequenced was peripheral blood. The receptor was derived from a man between 65 and 85 years old with acute or convalescent COVID-19. This rearrangement joins TRBV4-2 to TRBJ2-1; 15 bases agree with TRBD2. The CDR3 sequence: CASSQDWGLAGGTYNEQFF. CDR3 sequence (DNA): TGTGCCAGCAGCCAAGATTGGGGACTAGCGGGGGGAACCTACAATGAGCAGTTCTTC.